These 13 T cell receptor beta chains were all obtained from the same sample, sequenced in a study of T-cell reconstitution after alpha-beta-depleted transplantation in children. Preparation of the TCRbeta library was carried out with unique molecular identifiers. TCRdb re-called the PCR reads through MiXCR, storing one row per CDR3 protein. Of around 380,000 distinct CDR3 sequences in the sample, 9.5% to 13% are singletons; the top ten hold 5% to 6.5%. The source material was PBMCs from the stem cell graft donor, sampled from the stem cell graft. The receptor set was obtained from a human donor who donated a stem cell graft to a child with acute myeloid leukemia.

This chain links TRBV18 with TRBJ2-1; 9 bases fit TRBD2. V dropped 5 bases and J dropped 5; count of bases not matched to a gene: 4. From germline, CDR1 is KGHSH and CDR2 LQKENI. This CDR3 comprises 14 residues. CDR3 loop: CASSGGLADNEQFF. The DNA of the CDR3 is TGTGCCAGCTCAGGGGGACTAGCTGACAATGAGCAGTTCTTC. The entire variable domain, with the rest obtained from reference TRBV18 and TRBJ2-1, is as follows: NAGVMQNPRHLVRRRGQEARLRCSPMKGHSHVYWYRQLPEEGLKFMVYLQKENIIDESGMPKERFSAEFPKEGPSILRIQQVVRGDSAAYFCASSGGLADNEQFFGPGTRLTVL.

The rearrangement joins TRBV19 to TRBJ1-1; D not certain. The V gene lost 6 bases and the J gene lost 6 bases, with 14 bases spanning the gap. Germline CDR1 and CDR2: LNHDA and SQIVND (reference sequence). The CDR3 covers 13 residues. CDR3 nucleotide sequence: TGTGCCAGTAGAACCGGGCAGGTCCCTGAAGCTTTCTTT. This translates into CASRTGQVPEAFF.

This clonotype was picked up a small number of times. The chain carries TRBV6-1 and TRBJ2-1; TRBD2 matches 7 bases. With 5 bases clipped from V and 0 bases from J, the junction kept 10 bases outside the gene matches. The CDR3 contains 17 residues. Germline values: CDR1 MNHNS, CDR2 SASEGT. CDR3 in amino acids: CASSIDSGGSSYNEQFF. CDR3 DNA sequence: TGTGCCAGCAGTATTGACTCCGGGGGGAGCTCCTACAATGAGCAGTTCTTC.

With regard to this clonotype: Compared with germline, one end of the junction differs, possibly owing to a read error. The gene calls are TRBV15 and TRBJ2-5, with a possible D match to TRBD1 (6 bases). CDR1 and CDR2 from the germline V gene are LNHNV and YYDKDF (reference sequence). CDR3 length: 13 amino acids. The CDR3 DNA reads as TGTGCCACCAGCAGAGAACAGGGAGAGACCAAGTACTTC. It translates to CATSREQGETKYF.

This clonotype showed up many times. This sequence joins TRBV10-3 and TRBJ1-2; 7 nucleotides agree with TRBD1. This CDR3 region has 14 residues. Germline-derived CDR1 and CDR2 are ENHRY and SYGVKD. V gave up 6 bases and J gave up 2 bases; unmatched junction bases: 6. The chain's CDR3 is CAISPGTVNYGYTF. The CDR3 DNA is TGTGCCATCAGCCCCGGGACAGTCAACTATGGCTACACCTTC.

This clonotype was counted at least ten times. The rearrangement links TRBV10-3 to TRBJ2-5; 11 bases agree with TRBD2. Germline V gene lookup returns CDR1 ENHRY and CDR2 SYGVKD. CDR3 size: 18 residues. J gave up 2 bases and V 3 bases, and 11 bases lay outside the gene matches. CDR3 DNA: TGTGCCATCAGTGACCGAGCTAGCGGGAGGATAAATCAAGAGACCCAGTACTTC. Translating gives CAISDRASGRINQETQYF.

The chain combines TRBV12-3 or TRBV12-4 with TRBJ1-1; D uncertain. V shed 4 bases and J shed 1 base, with 16 bases lying between them. The CDR3 contains 16 residues. CDR3 sequence: CASSYVLAGENTEAFF. CDR3 nucleotide sequence: TGTGCCAGCAGTTACGTCCTGGCGGGCGAGAACACTGAAGCTTTCTTT.

This clonotype came up many times. This chain joins TRBV7-2 and TRBJ2-2; weak D call: TRBD1 (6 bases). V gave up 4 bases and J gave up 7 bases, with 16 bases separating them. Per germline, CDR1 SGHTA and CDR2 FQGNSA. This CDR3 has 15 residues. CDR3 loop: CASSWLQGPGGELFF. The CDR3 DNA sequence: TGTGCCAGCAGCTGGCTACAGGGCCCGGGCGGGGAGCTGTTTTTT. The full variable domain, its missing parts supplied by reference TRBV7-2 and TRBJ2-2, is GAGVSQSPSNKVTEKGKDVELRCDPISGHTALYWYRQSLGQGLEFLIYFQGNSAPDKSGLPSDRFSAERTGGSVSTLTIQRTQQEDSAVYLCASSWLQGPGGELFFGEGSRLTVL.

The V call is TRBV6-1, the J call TRBJ2-5, with 11 bases fitting TRBD2. After removal of 5 bases from V and 5 bases from J, the junction contained 13 bases not matched to a gene. The CDR3 spans 17 residues. Looked up from germline, CDR1 is MNHNS and CDR2 is SASEGT. The DNA for the CDR3 is TGTGCCAGCAGTCCCCGGGCGGCTAGCGGGGGGCGGGAGACCCAGTACTTC. Its protein is CASSPRAASGGRETQYF.

This clonotype was found a few times. The chain recombines TRBV7-2 with TRBJ2-7, with 12 bases matching TRBD2. Germline V gene data show CDR1 as SGHTA and CDR2 as FQGNSA. The junction had 8 bases not matched to a gene; V was cut back by 5 bases and J by 0 bases. This CDR3 region has 17 residues. In nucleotides, the CDR3 is TGTGCCAGCAGCCCACGCCTAGCGGGAGGGAGCTCCTACGAGCAGTACTTC. Its translation: CASSPRLAGGSSYEQYF.

The table lists this clonotype with many counts. The chain has TRBV10-3 and TRBJ1-1, with 7 bases identical to TRBD1. Germline V lookup: CDR1 ENHRY, CDR2 SYGVKD. V lost 4 bases and J lost 1; bases outside the gene matches: 3. This CDR3 is built from 14 residues. CDR3 in amino acids: CAISGQGWNTEAFF. The CDR3 coding sequence is TGTGCCATCAGTGGACAGGGCTGGAACACTGAAGCTTTCTTT.

The chain is built from TRBV30 and TRBJ2-1; 10 bases align to TRBD2. The CDR3 runs to 19 residues. From germline, CDR1 is GTSNPN and CDR2 SVGIG (reference sequence). The V gene end was trimmed by 0 bases and the J gene end by 6 bases; junction bases not matched to a gene: 17. The CDR3 spells CAWSVLGWAASGRANEQFF. The CDR3 DNA sequence: TGTGCCTGGAGTGTACTGGGGTGGGCGGCCAGCGGGAGGGCCAATGAGCAGTTCTTC.

The V and J genes are TRBV9 and TRBJ2-5, with TRBD1 identical over 7 bases. This CDR3 is built from 15 residues. J was trimmed by 4 bases and V by 0 bases; bases with no gene match: 6. Per the germline V gene, CDR1 is SGDLS and CDR2 is YYNGEE. CDR3 DNA sequence: TGTGCCAGCAGCGTAGTAGGCCCAGGGGGAGAGACCCAGTACTTC. Protein product: CASSVVGPGGETQYF.